One T cell receptor beta chain is described in this entry. The V gene lost 3 bases and the J gene lost 4 bases, with 11 bases spanning the gap. Germline V gene sequence: CDR1 SQVTM, CDR2 ANQGSEA. This CDR3 is 13 amino acids long. Time point of the sample: pre-sensitization, week 0. As for treatment: therapeutic diphenylcyclopropenone sensitization with weekly scalp DPC. Original processing methods: Sample TCR counts, which ranged from about 20,000 to 700,000, had a median of roughly 92,000. From the RACE reads, TCRdb called clonotypes with MiXCR, one entry per CDR3 protein. TCRdb assigned the V and J calls; the authors' analysis was not used. The sample records fewer than 140,000 distinct CDR3 sequences, approximately 12% being singletons. This record comes from a study of human T cells and chemical hapten exposure.

Sample: whole blood, taken in connection with sensitization to the hapten diphenylcyclopropenone (DPC). The rearrangement joins TRBV29-1 to TRBJ2-3, with D tentatively TRBD1 or TRBD2 (6 bases each). The clonotype originates from a woman in her 50s with alopecia areata. Some clones in this sample may be carry-over from other donors' samples. The CDR3 DNA reads as TGCAGCGTTGATGGGGGCGGGGCAGATACGCAGTATTTT. This codes for CSVDGGGADTQYF.